This TCR beta chain was recovered during a study of T cell repertoires in cytomegalovirus infection. Trimming removed 8 bases from V and 4 bases from J; junction bases left unmatched: 4. The germline CDR1 and CDR2 sequences are MNHEY and SMNVEV (reference sequence). CDR3 length: 13 residues. From the reads, TCRdb called clonotypes with MiXCR, one entry per CDR3 protein. Among around 740,000 distinct CDR3 sequences, less than 40% were seen once, and the ten largest hold around 2.6%. Sequenced: PBMCs. The rearrangement links TRBV27 to TRBJ2-1; 8 bases are a match to TRBD1. This TCR came from a human donor in good health (CMV status not recorded). Some clones in this sample may be carry-over from other donors' samples. CDR3 amino acids: CASSGTGYNEQFF. As DNA, the CDR3 is TGTGCCAGCTCCGGGACAGGATACAATGAGCAGTTCTTC.